The clone carrying this T cell receptor (beta chain) was observed a few times. Its cognate antigen is unknown. V dropped 6 bases and J dropped 0 bases, with 15 bases sitting between them. Germline V gene lookup returns CDR1 MDHEN and CDR2 SYDVKM. The CDR3 is 17 residues long. This sample was included in a study of T cell repertoires in cytomegalovirus infection. TCRdb re-analysed the reads in MiXCR, keeping a single row per CDR3 protein. This sample has hundreds of thousands of distinct CDR3 sequences, with roughly 26% found just once. Broader study findings: The study found HLA-C-restricted CMV-specific TCR beta clonotypes dominating the ex vivo response. Identification of carriers of CMV plus the relevant HLA was achieved through cumulative public TCR beta family frequency.

This TCR was recovered from a human donor in good health (CMV status not recorded). Some clones in this sample may be carry-over from other donors' samples. The sample taken for sequencing was CD8+ T cells from PBMCs. The chain couples TRBV28 to TRBJ1-6; D is undetermined. In nucleotides, the CDR3 is TGTGCCAGCAGACATCCGGGCCTCAGCTCCTATAATTCACCCCTCCACTTT. Protein: CASRHPGLSSYNSPLHF. Using reference TRBV28 and TRBJ1-6 for the parts outside the CDR3, the full variable domain is DVKVTQSSRYLVKRTGEKVFLECVQDMDHENMFWYRQDPGLGLRLIYFSYDVKMKEKGDIPEGYSVSREKKERFSLILESASTNQTSMYLCASRHPGLSSYNSPLHFGNGTRLTVT.